This T cell receptor (beta chain) was captured by sequencing in a study of shared clonotypes between healthy human individuals. About the research overall: Each donor's CD8 memory used one plate, CD8 naive two, each CD4 subset three.

Only in-frame clones appear in the TCRdb table, and some are missing; sequencing was by immunoSEQ multiplex PCR. The sample lists 1,500,000 or so clones; approximately 98.5% were seen once. Study donors comprised healthy, HIV-negative adults devoid of recent acute infection or vaccination. Nashville, Tennessee was home to all donors, who were Caucasian adults. The material sequenced was naive CD4+ T cells sorted from blood. Subset indicated: CD45RA+ positively selected. This sequence originates from a man aged 25 to 40 in good health.

CDR3 amino acids: CASSEAEGQRYNEQFF. CDR3 DNA: TGTGCCAGCAGTGAAGCCGAGGGACAGAGATACAATGAGCAGTTCTTC. The V call is TRBV6-1, the J call TRBJ2-1, with 7 bases that match TRBD1. V trimming: 0 bases; J trimming: 4 bases; junction bases outside the gene matches: 6. The CDR3 covers 16 residues. CDR1 MNHNS and CDR2 SASEGT come from the germline V gene.